The clone carrying this T cell receptor (beta chain) was seen ten or more times. The antigen is not known. These data belong to a study of regulatory T cells in long-lasting Graves disease. The study's findings and limits: Persistent cases favored TRBV28, TRBJ1-2 and TRBJ2-5.

The TCR beta library used iRepertoire HTBI primers with Arm-PCR amplification of CDR3. TCRdb re-called the multiplex PCR reads with MiXCR, one entry per CDR3 protein. The repertoire has 400,000 to 600,000 distinct CDR3 sequences, 20% to 25% of them found once; the top ten carry around 7%. The time point was: persistent/refractory GD, antithyroid drugs over 5 years with positive TRAb. The authors made the TCR library using RNA they extracted from PBMCs. With V trimmed by 7 bases and J by 5 bases, 12 bases remained unmatched. The CDR3 length is 16 residues. Germline V gene data show CDR1 as LNHDA and CDR2 as SQIVND (reference sequence).

This TCR was recovered from a female donor with Graves disease. The chain is built from TRBV19 and TRBJ1-5, with 9 bases aligning to TRBD1. Sequenced here: peripheral blood mononuclear cells (PBMCs), sampled when the disease was refractory, from a patient treated with antithyroid drugs. This CDR3 reads CASTRGQGRWDQPQHF. CDR3 in DNA: TGTGCCAGTACCCGGGGACAGGGACGTTGGGATCAGCCCCAGCATTTT. Based on the CDR3 plus reference TRBV19 and TRBJ1-5, the full variable domain is DGGITQSPKYLFRKEGQNVTLSCEQNLNHDAMYWYRQDPGQGLRLIYYSQIVNDFQKGDIAEGYSVSREKKESFPLTVTSAQKNPTAFYLCASTRGQGRWDQPQHFGDGTRLSIL.